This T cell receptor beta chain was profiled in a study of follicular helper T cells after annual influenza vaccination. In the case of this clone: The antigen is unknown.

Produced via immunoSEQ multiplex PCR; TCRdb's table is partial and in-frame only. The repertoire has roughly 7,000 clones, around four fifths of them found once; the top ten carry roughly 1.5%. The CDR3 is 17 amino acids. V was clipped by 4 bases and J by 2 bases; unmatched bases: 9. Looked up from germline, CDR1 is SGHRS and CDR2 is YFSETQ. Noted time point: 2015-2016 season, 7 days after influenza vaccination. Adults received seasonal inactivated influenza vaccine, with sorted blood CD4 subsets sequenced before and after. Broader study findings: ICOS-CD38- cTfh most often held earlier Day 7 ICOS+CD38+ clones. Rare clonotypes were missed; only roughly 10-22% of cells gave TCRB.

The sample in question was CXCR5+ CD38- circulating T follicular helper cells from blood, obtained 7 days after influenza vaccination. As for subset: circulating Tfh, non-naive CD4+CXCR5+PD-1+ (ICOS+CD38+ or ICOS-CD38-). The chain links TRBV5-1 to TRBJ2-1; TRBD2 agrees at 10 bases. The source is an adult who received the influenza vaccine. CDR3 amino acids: CASSGGLAGVPYNEQFF. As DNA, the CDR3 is TGCGCCAGCAGCGGAGGGCTAGCGGGAGTCCCCTACAATGAGCAGTTCTTC.